The subject of this entry is one T cell receptor beta chain. The antigen remains undetermined. This sample is drawn from a study of CXCR3-negative and CXCR3-positive naive CD8 T cells. UMI labels and 5' RACE were used to prepare the TRB cDNA libraries. TCRdb re-analyzed the 5' RACE reads; it lists each CDR3 protein once, without DNA. The table lists 43,000 or so distinct CDR3 sequences. This CDR3 is 12 amino acids long. CDR1 is SGHRS and CDR2 is YFSETQ in the germline V gene. Overall study findings and caveats: Memory CD8+ T cell repertoires were far less diverse than both naive subsets.

This TCR derives from a human donor in good health. Some clones in this sample may be carry-over from other donors' samples. This chain connects TRBV5-1 to TRBJ2-5. The sample comprised naive CXCR3- CD8+ T cells from blood. Subset of the sample: CD45RO-CCR7+CD27+CD95- naive CD8+ T cells lacking CXCR3 (TNR3-). CDR3: CASSDSRETQYF.